The present T cell receptor beta chain was sequenced within a study of cytomegalovirus exposure and HLA in healthy donors. Sequenced by immunoSEQ multiplex PCR; TCRdb stores in-frame clones only, minus some. The sample includes roughly 50,000 clones, roughly nine tenths of them seen just once. Germline assignment: CDR1 MNHNS and CDR2 SASEGT. This CDR3 has 13 amino acids. Trimming shortened V by 8 bases and J by 2 bases, and 11 bases separated the two germline ends. This clonotype originated in a man aged 18-30 years in good health and CMV-seronegative. The V and J genes are TRBV6-1 and TRBJ2-3; D gene unclear. What was sequenced was PBMCs. The CDR3 nucleotides read TGTGCCAGCCTCTACTGGTACACAGATACGCAGTATTTT. Translation gives CASLYWYTDTQYF.